A single sample gave rise to the 22 T cell receptor beta chains below, sequenced in a study of coeliac disease. The study's findings and limits: Lower clonality than controls marked TRB and TRG repertoires from active celiac intraepithelial and lamina propria samples.

Their antigens are not known. TCRdb keeps only in-frame clones here, not all; method: immunoSEQ multiplex PCR. In the table there are 3,500 to 5,000 clones, 66% of which are singletons. The sequenced sample was intraepithelial lymphocytes from the gut. The source of these receptors is a young woman with active celiac disease.

This clone has only a few counts. This rearrangement joins TRBV9 to TRBJ2-1; 10 nucleotides line up with TRBD2. The junction had 9 bases not matched to a gene; V was cut back by 4 bases and J by 5 bases. Germline CDR1 SGDLS, CDR2 YYNGEE. The CDR3 is 16 residues long. CDR3 sequence reads: CASSPYPSGGDNEQFF. CDR3 bases: TGTGCCAGCAGCCCTTATCCTAGCGGGGGAGACAATGAGCAGTTCTTC.

This chain links TRBV5-4 with TRBJ1-1; tentatively, D is TRBD1 (5 bases). V was trimmed by 4 bases and J by 4 bases, leaving 11 bases between them. In germline, CDR1 is SGHNT, CDR2 YYREEE (reference sequence). The CDR3 runs to 13 residues. CDR3 in amino acids: CASSTPGSTEAFF. CDR3 DNA: TGTGCCAGCAGCACACCAGGGTCCACTGAAGCTTTCTTT.

The chain carries TRBV6-1 and TRBJ1-2; D perhaps matches TRBD1 (6 bases). The CDR3 covers 14 residues. Trimming removed 8 bases from V and 4 bases from J, with 17 bases in between. The V gene's germline CDR1 is MNHNS and CDR2 SASEGT. The CDR3, as DNA: TGTGCCAGCGTGGCCAGGGGATTTGGCTATGGCTACACCTTC. This translates into CASVARGFGYGYTF.

The chain couples TRBV2 to TRBJ2-7, with D possibly matching TRBD1 (7 bases). The CDR3 totals 12 residues. The V gene's germline CDR1 is SNHLY and CDR2 FYNNEI. The CDR3 protein is CARIGYAGQRNV. The CDR3 coding sequence is TGTGCCAGAATAGGTTACGCGGGACAGCGGAACGTC.

The rearrangement links TRBV28 to TRBJ2-7; tentatively, D is TRBD2 (6 bases). This CDR3 comprises 16 residues. Germline V CDR1 and CDR2: MDHEN, SYDVKM. The ends were cut back, 3 bases at V and 2 bases at J, with 17 bases in the middle. The CDR3 is CASSLDGGVSPYEQYF. CDR3 coding DNA: TGTGCCAGCAGTTTGGATGGAGGGGTGAGTCCCTACGAGCAGTACTTC. The variable domain in full, completed from reference TRBV28 and TRBJ2-7, reads DVKVTQSSRYLVKRTGEKVFLECVQDMDHENMFWYRQDPGLGLRLIYFSYDVKMKEKGDIPEGYSVSREKKERFSLILESASTNQTSMYLCASSLDGGVSPYEQYFGPGTRLTVT.

This chain connects TRBV30 to TRBJ1-3; TRBD1 matches 8 bases. Germline assignment: CDR1 GTSNPN and CDR2 SVGIG (reference sequence). Trimming at V came to 6 bases and at J to 0 bases, leaving 10 bases not matched to a gene. CDR3 length: 16 amino acids. The CDR3 DNA reads TGTGCCTGTATACCCGGACAGGGACTCTCTGGAAACACCATATATTTT. Translated, it gives CACIPGQGLSGNTIYF.

In DNA, the CDR3 is TGTGCCAGCTTCAGGGACAGGGACACTGAAGCTTTCTTT. Translated, it gives CASFRDRDTEAFF. The genes are TRBV2 and TRBJ1-1; the match to TRBD1 covers 9 bases. In germline, CDR1 is SNHLY, CDR2 FYNNEI. The CDR3 length is 13 residues. V was clipped by 8 bases and J by 3 bases; unmatched bases: 4.

The chain has TRBV5-8 and TRBJ1-5; no reliable D call. The CDR3 runs 14 residues. V was pared by 1 base and J by 4 bases, with 9 bases between. CDR1 and CDR2 (germline): SGHTS, YDEGEE. The CDR3 region has the DNA TGTGCCAGCAGCTTGCGGCGGTATAATCAGCCCCAGCATTTT. Translating gives CASSLRRYNQPQHF.

The rearrangement links TRBV21-1 to TRBJ2-4; the table's D call TRBD2 went unverified against the DNA. TRBV21-1 is classified as a pseudogene. The CDR3 has 18 amino acids. The CDR3 coding sequence is TGTGCCAGCAGCGAGCGGGGGGGGACAGGGATTGCCAAAAACATTCAGTACTTC. Translated: CASSERGGTGIAKNIQYF.

This clone was observed a few times. The genes are TRBV9 and TRBJ2-2, with 10 bases fitting TRBD2. This CDR3 spans 14 amino acids. The V gene's germline CDR1 is SGDLS and CDR2 YYNGEE. With 5 bases clipped from V and 6 bases from J, the junction kept 4 bases outside the gene matches. The CDR3 reads CASRRLAGAGELFF. CDR3 nucleotide sequence: TGTGCCAGCAGGAGGCTAGCGGGGGCCGGGGAGCTGTTTTTT.

This clone is medium-sized. CDR3 loop: CAISEGELPSPLHF. As DNA, the CDR3 is TGTGCCATCAGTGAGGGTGAGCTGCCTTCACCCCTCCACTTT. This chain links TRBV10-3 with TRBJ1-6, with D hard to call. CDR1 is ENHRY, CDR2 SYGVKD, per germline. The V end was cut by 2 bases, the J end by 9 bases, with 11 bases between. The CDR3 is 14 residues long.

The chain couples TRBV11-2 to TRBJ2-7; 9 bases line up with TRBD1. V lost 5 bases and J lost 7; bases outside the gene matches: 6. The CDR3 contains 13 residues. Germline V gene sequence: CDR1 SGHAT, CDR2 FQNNGV. Here the CDR3 DNA reads TGTGCCAGCAGCATGGGACAGGGCTGGGAGCAGTACTTC. Translation: CASSMGQGWEQYF.

V gene TRBV9 combines with J gene TRBJ2-3; TRBD2 aligns across 8 bases. CDR1 and CDR2 from the germline V gene are SGDLS and YYNGEE. This CDR3 contains 16 residues. V was pared by 4 bases and J by 3 bases, with 10 bases of the junction left unmatched. The CDR3 loop is CASSPHFGGVTDTQYF. CDR3 bases: TGTGCCAGCAGCCCACACTTCGGGGGGGTAACAGATACGCAGTATTTT.

The chain recombines TRBV2 with TRBJ1-3, with D maybe TRBD1 (6 bases). Per the germline V gene, CDR1 is SNHLY and CDR2 is FYNNEI. V dropped 7 bases and J dropped 0 bases, with 13 bases sitting between them. The CDR3 has 15 residues. DNA for the CDR3: TGTGCCAGCAACATACAGGGATTCTCTGGAAACACCATATATTTT. Amino acids: CASNIQGFSGNTIYF. Drawing the rest from reference TRBV2 and TRBJ1-3, the complete variable domain is EPEVTQTPSHQVTQMGQEVILRCVPISNHLYFYWYRQILGQKVEFLVSFYNNEISEKSEIFDDQFSVERPDGSNFTLKIRSTKLEDSAMYFCASNIQGFSGNTIYFGEGSWLTVV.

The chain has TRBV7-2 and TRBJ1-5, with 8 bases fitting TRBD1. The V and J ends lost 2 bases and 6 bases, in that order; junction bases with no gene match: 6. This CDR3 region has 15 residues. The germline V gene has CDR1 SGHTA and CDR2 FQGNSA. Here the CDR3 DNA reads TGTGCCAGCAGCTTAATGTCCAGGGGGCTTCAGCCCCAGCATTTT. Its protein is CASSLMSRGLQPQHF.

In its sample, this clone was seen once. This chain connects TRBV27 to TRBJ2-6; 7 nucleotides agree with TRBD1. With V trimmed by 8 bases and J by 1 base, 11 bases remained unmatched. Germline loops: CDR1 MNHEY, CDR2 SMNVEV (reference sequence). The CDR3 has 17 residues. CDR3: CASSLRGQPSGANVLTF. As DNA, the CDR3 is TGTGCCAGCTCCTTAAGGGGACAGCCTTCTGGGGCCAACGTCCTGACTTTC.

This clone was picked up a small number of times. The rearrangement links TRBV9 to TRBJ2-7; TRBD2 is a possible D gene (6 bases). CDR3 length: 16 amino acids. Looked up from germline, CDR1 is SGDLS and CDR2 is YYNGEE. Trimming took 0 bases from V and 2 from J, leaving 15 bases between them. In nucleotides, the CDR3 is TGTGCCAGCAGCGTAGGAGGGGACTTCTCTGCCTACGAGCAGTACTTC. Amino acid sequence: CASSVGGDFSAYEQYF.

The rearrangement uses TRBV7-9 and TRBJ1-1; 12 nucleotides match TRBD1. The CDR3 is made up of 15 amino acids. Germline assignment: CDR1 SEHNR and CDR2 FQNEAQ (reference sequence). Germline trimming cut 2 bases from V and 7 bases from J; bases unmatched to any gene: 5. In DNA form, the CDR3 reads TGTGCCAGCAGCTTATGGGACAGGGGGCTTTTTGAAGCTTTCTTT. Translation: CASSLWDRGLFEAFF.

This clone is classed as medium-sized. The chain couples TRBV4-2 to TRBJ2-3, with 11 bases identical to TRBD2. V shed 4 bases and J 1 base; nucleotides not matched to a gene: 4. The germline gives CDR1 LGHNA, CDR2 YNFKEQ. This CDR3 is built from 16 residues. CDR3 nucleotides: TGTGCCAGCAGCCGCCATAGCGGGGGGGGCACAGATACGCAGTATTTT. Protein: CASSRHSGGGTDTQYF.

This clone has just a few counts. J is TRBJ1-1 and V is TRBV28; D perhaps matches TRBD1 (6 bases). The CDR3 has 12 amino acids. Germline V lookup: CDR1 MDHEN, CDR2 SYDVKM. V lost 6 bases, J lost 10 bases, and 15 bases lay in between. The CDR3 DNA reads TGTGCCAGCAGAAGGGAAGGGGGGGGAGCTTTCTTT. As protein: CASRREGGGAFF.

In its sample, this clone was seen a few times. The chain uses TRBV2 and TRBJ2-3; 8 bases match TRBD1. This CDR3 has 14 amino acids. V was clipped by 8 bases and J by 2 bases; unmatched bases: 6. Germline CDR1 is SNHLY and CDR2 is FYNNEI. The CDR3 spells CASGDRWATDTQYF. The DNA for the CDR3 is TGTGCCAGCGGGGACAGGTGGGCCACAGATACGCAGTATTTT.

This clone has only a few counts. The J gene is TRBJ1-5, the V gene TRBV4-1; a weak D match, TRBD1 (5 bases). The length of the CDR3 is 19 residues. Germline V lookup: CDR1 MGHRA, CDR2 YSYEKL. Trimming removed 1 base from V and 2 bases from J, with 21 bases in between. CDR3 coding DNA: TGCGCCAGCAGCCAAGTCTTGTTGGGCAGGGCCTTCGGCAATCAGCCCCAGCATTTT. Translated, it gives CASSQVLLGRAFGNQPQHF.